The entry below describes one T cell receptor beta chain. The antigen is undetermined. Thymus tissue for the work was resected from patients undergoing corrective heart surgery. Corrective surgery for congenital heart defects was being performed on the healthy Finnish infants who were the donors. TCRdb's copy holds only in-frame clones and misses some; the assay was immunoSEQ multiplex PCR. This table has 100,000 to 150,000 clones, about 95% appearing once. Germline loops: CDR1 SGHAT, CDR2 FQNNGV. The V end lost 6 bases, the J end lost 3 bases, and 12 bases lay between the germline ends. The CDR3 is 13 amino acids. This sample was included in a study of human thymus T cells. Study-wide points: Related studies noted strongly shared thymic repertoires across unrelated people. Gene usage for V and J segments appeared biased in thymic and blood repertoires.

The gene calls are TRBV11-2 and TRBJ2-7; unclear D gene. This sequence was found in a boy younger than two with a congenital heart defect but otherwise immunologically healthy. Sequencing used thymus tissue. CDR3 sequence reads: CASSSGPNYEQYF. DNA for the CDR3: TGTGCCAGCAGTTCTGGACCTAACTACGAGCAGTACTTC.